These 27 T cell receptor beta chains originate from one sample sequenced in a study of spatial heterogeneity in lung cancer. The time point denotes: sample taken at primary tumor resection. TCRdb independently ran MiXCR on the 5' RACE reads; one entry per CDR3 protein. The sample includes some 22,000 distinct CDR3 sequences, about 5.8% of them seen just once. Sample: PBMCs, taken at surgery. The receptors originated from a male donor with early-stage non-small cell lung cancer.

This clonotype was found many times. The chain combines TRBV6-2 or TRBV6-3 with TRBJ1-5, with TRBD1 as a possible D gene (6 bases). This CDR3 contains 15 residues. CDR1 and CDR2 (germline): MNHEY, SVGEGT. With 0 bases removed from V and 6 bases from J, the gap between germline ends came to 12 bases. CDR3 nucleotide sequence: TGTGCCAGCAGTTACTCGAACAGGGCGGGTCAGCCCCAGCATTTT. The encoded protein is CASSYSNRAGQPQHF.

This clonotype has at least ten counts. The chain couples TRBV3-1 to TRBJ2-7; possible D gene TRBD1, 5 bases. Germline assignment: CDR1 LGHDT and CDR2 YNNKEL (reference sequence). The CDR3 is made up of 17 amino acids. V was pared by 1 base and J by 2 bases, with 18 bases between. The CDR3 loop reads CASSQAFSWTLTYEQYF. The CDR3 DNA follows: TGTGCCAGCAGCCAAGCCTTCTCCTGGACACTCACCTACGAGCAGTACTTC.

This clonotype was recorded at least ten times. The V call is TRBV25-1, the J call TRBJ1-3; perhaps TRBD1 as D (6 bases). Germline values: CDR1 MGHDK, CDR2 SYGVNS. The V gene lost 6 bases and the J gene lost 0 bases, with 21 bases spanning the gap. This CDR3 is built from 18 residues. CDR3: CASRPFGTGTSSGNTIYF. CDR3 DNA: TGTGCCAGCAGACCCTTCGGCACAGGGACGAGCTCTGGAAACACCATATATTTT. The full variable domain, its missing parts supplied by reference TRBV25-1 and TRBJ1-3, is EADIYQTPRYLVIGTGKKITLECSQTMGHDKMYWYQQDPGMELHLIHYSYGVNSTEKGDLSSESTVSRIRTEHFPLTLESARPSHTSQYLCASRPFGTGTSSGNTIYFGEGSWLTVV.

This chain uses TRBV5-4 with TRBJ2-7; 8 nucleotides agree with TRBD2. Looked up from germline, CDR1 is SGHNT and CDR2 is YYREEE (reference sequence). The CDR3 sequence is 13 residues long. The V gene end was trimmed by 2 bases and the J gene end by 3 bases; junction bases not matched to a gene: 1. In DNA, the CDR3 is TGTGCCAGCAGCTTTGGGACTAGCTACGAGCAGTACTTC. Encoded protein: CASSFGTSYEQYF.

This clonotype has at least ten counts. The chain employs TRBV18 and TRBJ2-7; no clear D gene. CDR3 length equals 13 residues. Germline V gene data show CDR1 as KGHSH and CDR2 as LQKENI. Trimming stripped 3 bases from V and 6 bases from J, with 12 bases between. For the CDR3, the DNA is TGTGCCAGCTCACCCATAATTGCGAGCGAGCAGTACTTC. This sequence encodes CASSPIIASEQYF. Full variable domain (outside the CDR3, taken from reference TRBV18 and TRBJ2-7): NAGVMQNPRHLVRRRGQEARLRCSPMKGHSHVYWYRQLPEEGLKFMVYLQKENIIDESGMPKERFSAEFPKEGPSILRIQQVVRGDSAAYFCASSPIIASEQYFGPGTRLTVT.

In its sample, this clonotype was seen a few times. The chain couples TRBV28 to TRBJ2-7; possibly TRBD1 for D (5 bases). The germline V gene encodes CDR1 MDHEN and CDR2 SYDVKM. There are 15 residues in the CDR3. Between the trimmed V and J ends, which lost 7 bases and 1 base, there was a span of 17 bases. The CDR3 protein is CASMGRTYPSYEQYF. The DNA for the CDR3 is TGTGCCAGCATGGGCCGGACATATCCTTCCTACGAGCAGTACTTC.

This clonotype was counted at least ten times. The V and J genes are TRBV28 and TRBJ2-7, with 9 bases lining up with TRBD1. The CDR3 has 18 amino acids. The V gene's germline CDR1 is MDHEN and CDR2 SYDVKM. The trim removed 6 bases at V and 2 bases at J, leaving 17 bases unmatched. The CDR3: CASSPPGQGFPGTYEQYF. DNA for the CDR3: TGTGCCAGCAGCCCGCCGGGACAGGGTTTTCCCGGGACCTACGAGCAGTACTTC. The variable domain in full, with the rest retrieved from reference TRBV28 and TRBJ2-7, is DVKVTQSSRYLVKRTGEKVFLECVQDMDHENMFWYRQDPGLGLRLIYFSYDVKMKEKGDIPEGYSVSREKKERFSLILESASTNQTSMYLCASSPPGQGFPGTYEQYFGPGTRLTVT.

In this sample, this clonotype is medium-sized (0.01 to 0.1%). The CDR3 loop is CASRQDNSPLHF. As DNA, the CDR3 is TGTGCCAGCAGACAAGATAATTCACCCCTCCACTTT. The chain is built from TRBV28 and TRBJ1-6; no clear D. V was clipped by 6 bases and J by 5 bases, with 5 bases between them. The germline V gene encodes CDR1 MDHEN and CDR2 SYDVKM. CDR3 size: 12 residues.

This clonotype counts as medium-sized. The J gene is TRBJ2-6, the V gene TRBV5-4; D uncertain. The CDR3 runs 15 residues. The germline CDR1 and CDR2 sequences are SGHNT and YYREEE (reference sequence). Trimming stripped 0 bases from V and 4 bases from J, with 8 bases between. CDR3 bases: TGTGCCAGCAGCTTGGACCGGACGGGGGCCAACGTCCTGACTTTC. Translating gives CASSLDRTGANVLTF.

This clonotype came up many times. The chain has TRBV10-3 and TRBJ2-7; possible D gene TRBD2, 6 bases. Trimming stripped 8 bases from V and 6 bases from J, with 17 bases between. Per germline, CDR1 ENHRY and CDR2 SYGVKD. This CDR3 has 13 amino acids. The CDR3 sequence is CAIRTGEPSEQYF. CDR3 bases: TGTGCCATCCGGACGGGAGAGCCATCCGAGCAGTACTTC.

Many counts were recorded for this clonotype. The J gene is TRBJ1-1, the V gene TRBV27, with a weak D call TRBD1 (5 bases). The CDR3 loop spans 12 amino acids. V lost 5 bases and J 9 bases, leaving 13 bases between the germline ends. Germline loops: CDR1 MNHEY, CDR2 SMNVEV (reference sequence). CDR3 sequence: CASSQGRGKAFF. The CDR3 region has the DNA TGTGCCAGCAGTCAAGGTCGGGGGAAAGCTTTCTTT.

This clonotype was seen a few times. V is TRBV5-1 and J is TRBJ2-1; 8 bases map to TRBD2. CDR3 length: 16 amino acids. V lost 2 bases and J lost 4; bases outside the gene matches: 8. Germline V CDR1 and CDR2: SGHRS, YFSETQ. CDR3 coding DNA: TGCGCCAGCAGCTTCCTAACGGGGGGGTCATACAATGAGCAGTTCTTC. It codes for CASSFLTGGSYNEQFF.

This clonotype was counted at least ten times. V is TRBV7-3 and J is TRBJ1-1; D is perhaps TRBD1 (6 bases). CDR1 SGHTA and CDR2 FQGTGA come from the germline V gene. This CDR3 spans 16 amino acids. The V and J ends lost 5 bases and 0 bases respectively, with 16 bases between them. The CDR3 loop is CASSLLPGALNTEAFF. The DNA of the CDR3 is TGTGCCAGCAGCCTCTTACCGGGGGCGCTGAACACTGAAGCTTTCTTT.

This clonotype was counted ten times or more. The V gene is TRBV18, the J gene TRBJ2-3, with TRBD1 matching 9 bases. From germline, CDR1 is KGHSH and CDR2 LQKENI. V was clipped by 4 bases and J by 3 bases; unmatched bases: 8. The CDR3 totals 16 residues. This chain's CDR3 is CASSLGTGKITDTQYF. CDR3 DNA: TGTGCCAGCTCACTCGGGACAGGGAAGATAACAGATACGCAGTATTTT.

This clonotype was observed at least ten times. The chain recombines TRBV7-9 with TRBJ1-1; D unresolved. Germline CDR1 and CDR2: SEHNR and FQNEAQ (reference sequence). V was clipped by 0 bases and J by 6 bases, with 5 bases between them. The CDR3 spans 12 residues. CDR3 region: CASSLAGSEAFF. In DNA, the CDR3 is TGTGCCAGCAGCTTAGCGGGCTCTGAAGCTTTCTTT.

This clonotype has a count of ten or more. This rearrangement joins TRBV6-5 to TRBJ2-2; D is unresolved. Trimming shortened V by 7 bases and J by 1 base, and 10 bases separated the two germline ends. This CDR3 contains 14 residues. Germline values: CDR1 MNHEY, CDR2 SVGAGI. The CDR3 region is CASKVRRNTGELFF. CDR3 nucleotide sequence: TGTGCCAGCAAGGTGCGCCGGAACACCGGGGAGCTGTTTTTT.

On this clonotype: A much more abundant neighbour one base away suggests this may be a read error. J is TRBJ2-2 and V is TRBV30, with no clear D. Germline V gene data show CDR1 as GTSNPN and CDR2 as SVGIG (reference sequence). The CDR3 runs 16 residues. As DNA, the CDR3 is TGTGTCTGGAGTGTAATTTCGAAGGGTTCCACCGGGGAGCTGTTTTTT. Translation gives CVWSVISKGSTGELFF.

This clonotype has a count of ten or more. The J gene is TRBJ2-2, the V gene TRBV7-2; maybe TRBD1 (6 bases). Germline CDR1 and CDR2: SGHTA and FQGNSA. The CDR3 sequence is 14 residues long. Trimming left V 5 bases short and J 10 bases short, with 17 bases between. The CDR3 DNA is TGTGCCAGCAGCCCCCGTCGGGCAGGGGAGGAGCTGTTTTTT. Its translation is CASSPRRAGEELFF.

This clonotype was detected many times. The genes are TRBV7-6 and TRBJ2-3; the D gene could be TRBD1 or TRBD2 (5 bases each). Trimming removed 3 bases at V and 1 base at J, with 11 bases between. In germline, CDR1 is SGHVS, CDR2 FNYEAQ. The length of the CDR3 is 15 residues. The CDR3 bases are TGTGCCAGCAGCTTCCGTAGGGGAGGCACAGATACGCAGTATTTT. Translating gives CASSFRRGGTDTQYF.

This clonotype was observed at least ten times. V usage is TRBV2 and J usage is TRBJ2-1, with D unresolved. This CDR3 is built from 14 residues. Trimming pared 6 bases from V and 0 bases from J, leaving 9 bases between. Germline V gene sequence: CDR1 SNHLY, CDR2 FYNNEI. In DNA, the CDR3 is TGTGCCAGCAGAGGGCTGGTCTCCTACAATGAGCAGTTCTTC. Protein: CASRGLVSYNEQFF.

This clonotype was counted many times. The V and J genes are TRBV20-1 and TRBJ1-6; D not certain. CDR3 length: 14 residues. The ends were cut back, 1 base at V and 7 bases at J, with 11 bases in the middle. The germline V gene has CDR1 DFQATT and CDR2 SNEGSKA (reference sequence). DNA of the CDR3: TGCAGTGCTAGAGCCCCCATGTTGAATTCACCCCTCCACTTT. Translating gives CSARAPMLNSPLHF.

In this sample, this clonotype turned up a few times. The chain combines TRBV14 with TRBJ2-3, with 12 bases identical to TRBD2. CDR3 size: 17 residues. Germline CDR1 is SGHDN and CDR2 is FVKESK. With V trimmed by 6 bases and J by 7 bases, 14 bases remained unmatched. CDR3 nucleotide sequence: TGTGCCAGCAGACAAATCGTCCCAGGACTAGCGGGAAATACGCAGTATTTT. Translated, it gives CASRQIVPGLAGNTQYF.

In this sample, this clonotype turned up many times. V and J are TRBV20-1 and TRBJ1-4; the D is unclear. CDR3 length: 11 amino acids. Germline lookup yields CDR1 DFQATT and CDR2 SNEGSKA (reference sequence). Trimming pared 6 bases from V and 5 bases from J, leaving 7 bases between. CDR3 loop: CSALWNEKLFF. The DNA for the CDR3 is TGCAGTGCCCTGTGGAATGAAAAACTGTTTTTT.

This clonotype was observed a handful of times. This rearrangement joins TRBV7-2 to TRBJ2-1; D gene uncertain. V was clipped by 2 bases and J by 5 bases, with 19 bases between them. Germline V gene data show CDR1 as SGHTA and CDR2 as FQGNSA. The CDR3 is made up of 17 amino acids. CDR3 DNA sequence: TGTGCCAGCAGCTTATCGGTCCACAGCCCTGGGGACAATGAGCAGTTCTTC. It encodes CASSLSVHSPGDNEQFF.

This clonotype was counted many times. This sequence joins TRBV9 and TRBJ1-1; 10 bases agree with TRBD1. The CDR3 is 14 amino acids. Germline values: CDR1 SGDLS, CDR2 YYNGEE. V was pared by 4 bases and J by 2 bases, with 2 bases of the junction left unmatched. CDR3 nucleotides: TGTGCCAGCAGCCGGGACAGGGGTAACACTGAAGCTTTCTTT. Its translation: CASSRDRGNTEAFF.

This clonotype was observed many times. The chain employs TRBV5-1 and TRBJ2-2; D gene unclear. Germline CDR1 is SGHRS and CDR2 is YFSETQ. The CDR3 contains 14 residues. Trimming cost V 5 bases and J 2 bases, with 10 bases left between them. The CDR3 DNA is TGCGCCAGCAGAAGAATGTCAAACACCGGGGAGCTGTTTTTT. Protein sequence: CASRRMSNTGELFF.

This clonotype was seen at least ten times. The rearrangement joins TRBV5-8 to TRBJ1-5; 9 positions match TRBD1. The V and J ends lost 4 bases and 6 bases, in that order; junction bases with no gene match: 5. The CDR3 length is 14 residues. Looked up from germline, CDR1 is SGHTS and CDR2 is YDEGEE. The CDR3 DNA is TGTGCCAGCAGCCAGGGACAGGGTAGTCAGCCCCAGCATTTT. It yields the protein CASSQGQGSQPQHF.